The T cell receptor beta chain described here comes from a study of T cells in narcolepsy. This table comes from immunoSEQ multiplex PCR, and its TCRdb copy is limited to in-frame clones, with some not included. The sample consists of tens of thousands of clones, 88% of them appearing once. V dropped 2 bases and J dropped 2; count of bases not matched to a gene: 8. The germline CDR1 and CDR2 sequences are WSHSY and SAAADI. There are 18 residues in the CDR3. The rearrangement uses TRBV10-2 and TRBJ2-1; TRBD2 agrees at 11 bases. The sequenced sample consisted of CD45RA- memory CD4+ T cells from PBMCs. This clonotype originated in a human donor with narcolepsy. CDR3 region: CASSENRRLAGPYNEQFF. DNA for the CDR3: TGCGCCAGCAGTGAGAATCGTCGACTAGCGGGACCCTACAATGAGCAGTTCTTC.